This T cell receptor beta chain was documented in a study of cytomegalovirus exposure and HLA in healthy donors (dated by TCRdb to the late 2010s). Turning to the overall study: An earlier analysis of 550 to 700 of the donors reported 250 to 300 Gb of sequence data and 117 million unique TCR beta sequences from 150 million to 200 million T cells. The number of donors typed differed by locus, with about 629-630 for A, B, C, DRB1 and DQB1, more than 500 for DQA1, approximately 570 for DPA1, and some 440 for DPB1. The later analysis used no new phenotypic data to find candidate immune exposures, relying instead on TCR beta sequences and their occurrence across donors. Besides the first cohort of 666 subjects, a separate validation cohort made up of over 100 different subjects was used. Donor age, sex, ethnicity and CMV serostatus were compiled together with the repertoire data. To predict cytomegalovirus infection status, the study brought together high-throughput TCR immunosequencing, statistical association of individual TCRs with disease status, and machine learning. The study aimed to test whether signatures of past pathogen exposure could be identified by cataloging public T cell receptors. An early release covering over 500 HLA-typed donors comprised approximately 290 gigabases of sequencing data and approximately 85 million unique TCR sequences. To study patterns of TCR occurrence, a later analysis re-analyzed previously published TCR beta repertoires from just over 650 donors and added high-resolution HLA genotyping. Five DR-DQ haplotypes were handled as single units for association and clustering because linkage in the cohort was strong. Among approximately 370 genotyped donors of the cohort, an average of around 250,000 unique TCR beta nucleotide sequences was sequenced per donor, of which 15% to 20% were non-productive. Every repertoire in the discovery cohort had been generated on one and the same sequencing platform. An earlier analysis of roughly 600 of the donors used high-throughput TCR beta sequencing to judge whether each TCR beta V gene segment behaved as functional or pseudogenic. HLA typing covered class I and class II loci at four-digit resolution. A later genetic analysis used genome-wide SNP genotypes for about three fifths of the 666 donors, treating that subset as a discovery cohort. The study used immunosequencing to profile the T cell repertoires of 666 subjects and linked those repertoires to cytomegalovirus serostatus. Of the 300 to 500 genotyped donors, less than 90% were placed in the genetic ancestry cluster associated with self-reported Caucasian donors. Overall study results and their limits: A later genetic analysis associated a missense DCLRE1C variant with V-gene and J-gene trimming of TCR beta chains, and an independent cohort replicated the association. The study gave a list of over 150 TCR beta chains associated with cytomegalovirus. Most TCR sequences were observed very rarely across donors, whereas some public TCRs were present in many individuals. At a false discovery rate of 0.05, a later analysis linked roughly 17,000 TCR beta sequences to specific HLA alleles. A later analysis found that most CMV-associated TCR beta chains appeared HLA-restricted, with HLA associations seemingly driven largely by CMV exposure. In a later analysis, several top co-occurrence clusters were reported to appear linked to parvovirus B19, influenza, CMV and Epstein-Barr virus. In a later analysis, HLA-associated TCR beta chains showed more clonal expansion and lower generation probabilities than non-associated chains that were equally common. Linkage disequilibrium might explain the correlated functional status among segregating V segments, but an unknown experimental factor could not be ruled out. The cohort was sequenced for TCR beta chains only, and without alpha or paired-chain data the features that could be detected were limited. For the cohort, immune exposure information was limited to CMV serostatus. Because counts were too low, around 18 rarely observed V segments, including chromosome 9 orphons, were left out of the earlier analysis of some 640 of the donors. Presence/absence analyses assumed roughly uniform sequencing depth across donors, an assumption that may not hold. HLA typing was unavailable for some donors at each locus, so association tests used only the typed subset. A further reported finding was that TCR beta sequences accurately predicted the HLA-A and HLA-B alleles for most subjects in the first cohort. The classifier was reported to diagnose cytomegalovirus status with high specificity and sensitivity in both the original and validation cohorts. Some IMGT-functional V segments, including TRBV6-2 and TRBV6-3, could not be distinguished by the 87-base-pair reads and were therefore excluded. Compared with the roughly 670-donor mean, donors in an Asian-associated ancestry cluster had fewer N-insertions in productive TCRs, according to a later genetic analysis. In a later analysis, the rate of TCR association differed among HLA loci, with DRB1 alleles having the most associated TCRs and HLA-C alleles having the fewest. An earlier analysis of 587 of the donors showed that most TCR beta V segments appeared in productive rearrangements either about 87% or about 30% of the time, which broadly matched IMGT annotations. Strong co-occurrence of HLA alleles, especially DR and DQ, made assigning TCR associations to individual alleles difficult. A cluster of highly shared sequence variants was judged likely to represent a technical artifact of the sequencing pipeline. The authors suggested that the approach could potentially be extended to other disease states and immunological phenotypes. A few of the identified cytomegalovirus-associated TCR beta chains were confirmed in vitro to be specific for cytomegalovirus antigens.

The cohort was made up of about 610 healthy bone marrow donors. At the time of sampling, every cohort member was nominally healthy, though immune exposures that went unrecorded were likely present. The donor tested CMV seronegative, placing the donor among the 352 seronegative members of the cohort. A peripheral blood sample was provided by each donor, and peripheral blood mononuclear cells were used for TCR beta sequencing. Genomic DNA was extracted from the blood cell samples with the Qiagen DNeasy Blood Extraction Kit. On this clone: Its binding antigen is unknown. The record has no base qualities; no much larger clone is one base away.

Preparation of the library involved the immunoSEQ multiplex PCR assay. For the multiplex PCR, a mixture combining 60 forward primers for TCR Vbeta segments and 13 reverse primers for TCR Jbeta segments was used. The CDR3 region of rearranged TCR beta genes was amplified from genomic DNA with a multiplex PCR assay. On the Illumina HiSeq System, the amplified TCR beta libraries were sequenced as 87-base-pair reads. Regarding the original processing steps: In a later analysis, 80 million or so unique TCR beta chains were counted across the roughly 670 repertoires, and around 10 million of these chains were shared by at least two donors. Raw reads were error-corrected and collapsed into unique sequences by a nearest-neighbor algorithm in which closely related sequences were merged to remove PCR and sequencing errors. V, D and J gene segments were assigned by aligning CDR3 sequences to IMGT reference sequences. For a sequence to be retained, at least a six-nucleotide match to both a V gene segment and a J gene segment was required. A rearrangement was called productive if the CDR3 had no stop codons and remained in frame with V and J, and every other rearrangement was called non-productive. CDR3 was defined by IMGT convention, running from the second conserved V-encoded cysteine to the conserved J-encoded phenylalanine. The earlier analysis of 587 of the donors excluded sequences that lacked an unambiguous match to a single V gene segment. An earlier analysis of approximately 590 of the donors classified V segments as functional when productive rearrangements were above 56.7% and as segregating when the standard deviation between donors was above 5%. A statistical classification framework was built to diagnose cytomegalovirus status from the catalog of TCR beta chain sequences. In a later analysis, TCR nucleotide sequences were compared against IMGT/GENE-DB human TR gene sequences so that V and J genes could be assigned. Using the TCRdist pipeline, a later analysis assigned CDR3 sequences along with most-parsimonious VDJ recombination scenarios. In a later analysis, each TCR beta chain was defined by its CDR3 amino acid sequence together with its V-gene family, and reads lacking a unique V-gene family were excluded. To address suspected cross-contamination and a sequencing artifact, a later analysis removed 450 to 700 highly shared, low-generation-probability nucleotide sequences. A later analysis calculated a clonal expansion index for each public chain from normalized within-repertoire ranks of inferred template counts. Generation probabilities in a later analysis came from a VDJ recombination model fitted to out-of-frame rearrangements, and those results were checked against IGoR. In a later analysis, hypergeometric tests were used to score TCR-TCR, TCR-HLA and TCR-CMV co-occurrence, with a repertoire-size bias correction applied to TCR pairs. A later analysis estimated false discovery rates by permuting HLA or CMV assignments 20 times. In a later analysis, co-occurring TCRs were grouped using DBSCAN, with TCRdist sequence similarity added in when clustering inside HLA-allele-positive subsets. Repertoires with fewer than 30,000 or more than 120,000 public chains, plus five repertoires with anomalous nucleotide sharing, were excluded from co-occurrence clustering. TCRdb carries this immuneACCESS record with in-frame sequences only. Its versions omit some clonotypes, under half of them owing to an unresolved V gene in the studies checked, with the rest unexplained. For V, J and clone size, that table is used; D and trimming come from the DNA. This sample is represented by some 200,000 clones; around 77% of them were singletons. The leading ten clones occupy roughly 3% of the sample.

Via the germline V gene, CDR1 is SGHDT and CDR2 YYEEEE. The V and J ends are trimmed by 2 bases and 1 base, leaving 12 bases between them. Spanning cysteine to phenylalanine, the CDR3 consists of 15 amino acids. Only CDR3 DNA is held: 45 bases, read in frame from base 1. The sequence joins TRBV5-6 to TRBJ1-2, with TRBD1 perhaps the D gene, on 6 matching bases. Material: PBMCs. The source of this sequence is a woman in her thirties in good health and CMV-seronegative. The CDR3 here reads CASSFVTGVNYGYTF. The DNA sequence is TGTGCCAGCAGCTTTGTGACAGGAGTTAACTATGGCTACACCTTC.